This TCR beta chain came from a study of blood T cells in healthy people across ages. This clonotype was seen more than once but under ten times. The antigen is not known. The CDR3 has 17 amino acids. V lost 2 bases and J lost 7; bases outside the gene matches: 12. Germline V gives CDR1 MNHNS, CDR2 SASEGT. Per-sample yields of isolated PBMCs were at least 6.5 million. Notes on the study in general: Unknown CMV status may confound age-related changes in expanded clones.

With a J-beta primer mix and a sample-barcoded 5' primer, a second PCR ran about 7 to 11 cycles. One entry per CDR3 protein, called by TCRdb with MiXCR from the 5' RACE reads. In the table there are 700,000 or so distinct CDR3 sequences, over 20% of which are singletons. The V and J genes are TRBV6-1 and TRBJ1-5, with TRBD1 identical over 9 bases. The sequenced sample consisted of blood. The sequence came from a man in his 70s in good health. This CDR3 reads CASSEKIRTGARQPQHF. CDR3 coding DNA: TGTGCCAGCAGTGAAAAAATTAGGACAGGGGCCAGGCAGCCCCAGCATTTT.